The 16 T cell receptor beta chains listed next were all sequenced from one sample in a study of cytomegalovirus exposure and HLA in healthy donors. 13 Jbeta primers and 60 Vbeta primers were used for the PCR. TCRdb's copy holds only in-frame clones and misses some; the assay was immunoSEQ multiplex PCR. Its listing shows 70,000 or so clones. Input material: PBMCs. These receptor sequences come from a man aged 40-49 years in good health and CMV-seronegative.

The rearrangement joins TRBV4-3 to TRBJ1-1, with TRBD1 identical over 7 bases. Germline V gives CDR1 LGHNA, CDR2 YSLEER. This CDR3 is 14 amino acids long. Trimming took 1 base from V and 3 from J; bases not matched to a gene: 2. CDR3 bases: TGCGCCAGCAGCCAAGGGGACAGTGACACTGAAGCTTTCTTT. Translated: CASSQGDSDTEAFF.

The V call is TRBV7-9, the J call TRBJ2-2; D gene ambiguous. Trimming took 5 bases from V and 2 from J, leaving 6 bases between them. Germline V lookup: CDR1 SEHNR, CDR2 FQNEAQ (reference sequence). This CDR3 is built from 13 residues. CDR3 amino acids: CASSLPNTGELFF. The CDR3 nucleotides are TGTGCCAGCAGCCTCCCTAACACCGGGGAGCTGTTTTTT.

The V gene is TRBV7-2, the J gene TRBJ2-1; 10 positions agree with TRBD2. The CDR3 sequence is 15 residues long. V shed 4 bases and J 8 bases; nucleotides not matched to a gene: 8. The germline V gene encodes CDR1 SGHTA and CDR2 FQGNSA. The DNA for the CDR3 is TGTGCCAGCAGCTGGCCGCTAGCGGGAGCTGATGAGCAGTTCTTC. Protein: CASSWPLAGADEQFF.

The V and J genes are TRBV29-1 and TRBJ2-5, with 10 bases that match TRBD1. The junction had 6 bases not matched to a gene; V was cut back by 6 bases and J by 2 bases. Germline V gene data show CDR1 as SQVTM and CDR2 as ANQGSEA. The CDR3 has 14 residues. This CDR3 reads CSVRQGAIQETQYF. In DNA, the CDR3 is TGCAGCGTGCGACAGGGGGCTATACAAGAGACCCAGTACTTC. The variable domain in full, with the rest retrieved from reference TRBV29-1 and TRBJ2-5, is SAVISQKPSRDICQRGTSLTIQCQVDSQVTMMFWYRQQPGQSLTLIATANQGSEATYESGFVIDKFPISRPNLTFSTLTVSNMSPEDSSIYLCSVRQGAIQETQYFGPGTRLLVL.

The chain combines TRBV4-3 with TRBJ1-2, with 8 bases aligning to TRBD1. The CDR3 runs 13 residues. J lost 12 bases, V lost 3 bases, and 9 bases had no gene match. CDR1 is LGHNA, CDR2 YSLEER, per germline. Here the CDR3 reads CASSQIVTGGNTF. As DNA, the CDR3 is TGCGCCAGCAGCCAGATAGTTACAGGGGGTAACACCTTC.

V usage is TRBV29-1 and J usage is TRBJ2-3; D perhaps matches TRBD2 (5 bases). The germline V and J ends were trimmed by 0 bases and 1 base, with 8 bases remaining between them. This CDR3 has 14 amino acids. Germline CDR1 reads SQVTM; CDR2 reads ANQGSEA. This CDR3 is CSVEDGRGTDTQYF. The CDR3 DNA sequence: TGCAGCGTTGAAGATGGGAGAGGCACAGATACGCAGTATTTT.

This chain joins TRBV4-2 and TRBJ2-2; the D is unclear. CDR3 length: 12 residues. Trimming left V 6 bases short and J 5 bases short, with 7 bases between. Per germline, CDR1 LGHNA and CDR2 YNFKEQ. The CDR3 is CASSLRTGELFF. The DNA of the CDR3 is TGTGCCAGCAGTCTGAGAACCGGGGAGCTGTTTTTT.

The chain couples TRBV28 to TRBJ1-1; TRBD1 matches at 8 bases. The CDR3 length is 14 residues. Germline V CDR1 and CDR2: MDHEN, SYDVKM. V shed 6 bases, J shed 5 bases, and the junction held 8 bases outside the gene matches. This CDR3 reads CASRIGQGGTEAFF. The DNA for the CDR3 is TGTGCCAGCAGGATCGGACAGGGTGGTACTGAAGCTTTCTTT. Using reference TRBV28 and TRBJ1-1 for the parts outside the CDR3, the full variable domain is DVKVTQSSRYLVKRTGEKVFLECVQDMDHENMFWYRQDPGLGLRLIYFSYDVKMKEKGDIPEGYSVSREKKERFSLILESASTNQTSMYLCASRIGQGGTEAFFGQGTRLTVV.

The chain links TRBV30 to TRBJ1-4; D may be TRBD1 (5 bases). CDR1 and CDR2 (germline): GTSNPN, SVGIG (reference sequence). Trimming removed 7 bases from V and 14 bases from J, with 17 bases in between. The CDR3 loop spans 11 amino acids. Written as DNA, the CDR3 is TGTGCCTCGGGGGACGATCAAAGGCTGTTTTTT. Translated, it gives CASGDDQRLFF. The variable domain in full, completed from reference TRBV30 and TRBJ1-4, reads SQTIHQWPATLVQPVGSPLSLECTVEGTSNPNLYWYRQAAGRGLQLLFYSVGIGQISSEVPQNLSASRPQDRQFILSSKKLLLSDSGFYLCASGDDQRLFFGSGTQLSVL.

This chain uses TRBV4-1 with TRBJ2-5, with a tentative D call TRBD2 (6 bases). V dropped 0 bases and J dropped 1 base, with 9 bases sitting between them. The length of the CDR3 is 15 residues. CDR1 is MGHRA and CDR2 is YSYEKL in the germline V gene. Here the CDR3 reads CASSQELTSQETQYF. In nucleotides, the CDR3 is TGCGCCAGCAGCCAAGAGTTGACTAGCCAAGAGACCCAGTACTTC.

J is TRBJ2-1 and V is TRBV10-3, with 13 nucleotides matching TRBD2. The length of the CDR3 is 15 residues. Germline-derived CDR1 and CDR2 are ENHRY and SYGVKD. V lost 7 bases to trimming and J lost 5 bases; unmatched junction nucleotides: 5. The CDR3 sequence: CAIKQGLAGNNEQFF. In DNA, the CDR3 is TGTGCCATCAAGCAGGGACTAGCGGGAAACAATGAGCAGTTCTTC.

V usage is TRBV29-1 and J usage is TRBJ1-6; 7 nucleotides match TRBD1. The CDR3 runs to 13 residues. V shed 6 bases and J 9 bases; nucleotides not matched to a gene: 8. Per the germline V gene, CDR1 is SQVTM and CDR2 is ANQGSEA. The CDR3 sequence is CSVRTGAGSPLHF. The CDR3 nucleotides are TGCAGCGTCAGAACAGGGGCCGGTTCACCCCTCCACTTT.

The chain couples TRBV9 to TRBJ1-4; D is perhaps TRBD1 (6 bases). The CDR3 length is 16 residues. V was shortened by 2 bases and J by 2 bases, with 13 bases between the two germline ends. Germline assignment: CDR1 SGDLS and CDR2 YYNGEE. CDR3 in DNA: TGTGCCAGCAGCGTGAGTCAGGGGAAGACTAATGAAAAACTGTTTTTT. Translation gives CASSVSQGKTNEKLFF.

For the CDR3, the DNA is TGCGCCAGCAGCGCCACCGGGATTTCCTACGAGCAGTACTTC. Translating it yields CASSATGISYEQYF. The chain combines TRBV5-1 with TRBJ2-7; a possible D gene is TRBD2 (5 bases). V was shortened by 4 bases and J by 1 base, with 12 bases between the two germline ends. This CDR3 region has 14 residues. Germline V gene lookup returns CDR1 SGHRS and CDR2 YFSETQ.

J is TRBJ1-5 and V is TRBV5-5; TRBD1 matches at 10 bases. The CDR3 has 16 amino acids. Germline CDR1 is SGHKS and CDR2 is YYEKEE (reference sequence). V was pared by 0 bases and J by 7 bases, with 7 bases of the junction left unmatched. DNA for the CDR3: TGTGCCAGCAGCTTGGATGGGACAGGGGTCGGGCAGCCCCAGCATTTT. Translating it yields CASSLDGTGVGQPQHF.

The chain carries TRBV7-9 and TRBJ1-2; D is unclear. The V gene lost 6 bases and the J gene lost 2 bases, with 10 bases spanning the gap. The germline CDR1 and CDR2 sequences are SEHNR and FQNEAQ (reference sequence). The CDR3 has 13 amino acids. The CDR3: CASSSGPNYGYTF. In DNA, the CDR3 is TGTGCCAGCAGTTCGGGTCCCAACTATGGCTACACCTTC.